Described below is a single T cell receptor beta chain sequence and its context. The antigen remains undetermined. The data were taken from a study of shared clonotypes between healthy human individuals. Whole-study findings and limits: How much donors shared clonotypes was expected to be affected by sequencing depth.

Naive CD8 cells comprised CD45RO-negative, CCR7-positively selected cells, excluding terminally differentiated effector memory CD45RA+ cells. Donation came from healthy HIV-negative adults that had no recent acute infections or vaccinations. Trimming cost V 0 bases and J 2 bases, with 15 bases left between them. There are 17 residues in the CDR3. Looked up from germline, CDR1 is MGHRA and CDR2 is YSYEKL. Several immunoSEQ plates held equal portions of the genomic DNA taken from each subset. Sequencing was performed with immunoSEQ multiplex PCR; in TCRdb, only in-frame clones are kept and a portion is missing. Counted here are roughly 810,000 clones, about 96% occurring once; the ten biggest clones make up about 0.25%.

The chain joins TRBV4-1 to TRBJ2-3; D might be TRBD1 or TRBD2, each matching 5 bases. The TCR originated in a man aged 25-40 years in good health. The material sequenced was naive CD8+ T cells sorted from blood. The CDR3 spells CASSQDFGGASTDTQYF. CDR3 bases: TGCGCCAGCAGCCAAGATTTTGGGGGTGCCTCCACAGATACGCAGTATTTT.